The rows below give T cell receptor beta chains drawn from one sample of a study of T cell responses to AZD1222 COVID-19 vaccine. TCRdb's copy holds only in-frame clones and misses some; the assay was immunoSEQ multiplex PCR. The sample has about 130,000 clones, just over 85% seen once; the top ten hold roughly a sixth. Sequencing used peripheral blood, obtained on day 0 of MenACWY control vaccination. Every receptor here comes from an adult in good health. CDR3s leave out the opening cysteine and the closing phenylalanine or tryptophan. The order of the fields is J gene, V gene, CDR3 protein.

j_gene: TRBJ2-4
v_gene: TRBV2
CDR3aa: ASVQGAKNIQY

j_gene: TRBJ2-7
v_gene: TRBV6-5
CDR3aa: ASTAGIPSYEQY

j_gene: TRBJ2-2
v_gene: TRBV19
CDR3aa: ASSVGVGGSNTGELF

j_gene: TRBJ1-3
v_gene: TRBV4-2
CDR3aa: ASSQEAAGNTIY

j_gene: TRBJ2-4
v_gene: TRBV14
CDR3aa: ASSPQGHIQY

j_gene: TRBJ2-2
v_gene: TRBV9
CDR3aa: ASSPTAGGPRELF

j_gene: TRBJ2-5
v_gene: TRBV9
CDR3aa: ASTSGQGERETQY

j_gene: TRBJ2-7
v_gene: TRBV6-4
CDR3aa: ASSDGDEQY

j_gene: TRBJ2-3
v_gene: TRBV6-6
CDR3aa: ASSQGQGIPDTQY

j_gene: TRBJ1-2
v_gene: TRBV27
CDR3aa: ASSLSLGQKGYGYT

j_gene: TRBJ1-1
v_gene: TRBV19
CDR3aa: ASSWVNTEAF

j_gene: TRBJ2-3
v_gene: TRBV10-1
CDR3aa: ASSDMSEDTQY

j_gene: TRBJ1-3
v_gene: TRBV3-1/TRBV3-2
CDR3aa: ASSRGGNTIY

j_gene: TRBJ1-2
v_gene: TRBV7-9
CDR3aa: ASSLALAGRGYT

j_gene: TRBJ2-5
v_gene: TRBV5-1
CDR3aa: ASSLGFAATQY

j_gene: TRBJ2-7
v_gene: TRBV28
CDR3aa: ASSAVPLYEQY

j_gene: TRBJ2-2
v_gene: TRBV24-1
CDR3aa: ATSDPRTQTPELF

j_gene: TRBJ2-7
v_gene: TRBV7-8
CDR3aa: ASSRGLAAYEQY

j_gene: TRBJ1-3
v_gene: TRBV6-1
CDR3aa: ASSEAEGNSGNTIY

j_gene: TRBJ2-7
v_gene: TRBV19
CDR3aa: ASKPQGLYYEQY